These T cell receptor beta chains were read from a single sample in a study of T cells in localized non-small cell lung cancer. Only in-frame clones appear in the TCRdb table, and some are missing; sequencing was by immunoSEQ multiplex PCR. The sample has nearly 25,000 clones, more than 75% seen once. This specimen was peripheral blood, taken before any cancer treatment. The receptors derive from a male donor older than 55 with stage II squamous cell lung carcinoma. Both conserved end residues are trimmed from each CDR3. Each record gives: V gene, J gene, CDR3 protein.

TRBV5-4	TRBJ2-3	ASSSGTSGRRSDTQY
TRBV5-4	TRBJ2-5	ASSRAGPSEETQY
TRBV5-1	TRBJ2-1	ASSLKVAGGSYNEQF
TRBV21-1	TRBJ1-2	ASSKGLLQGYKDYGYT
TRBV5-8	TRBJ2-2	ASSIGLRLISGELF
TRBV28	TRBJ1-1	ASSFALRGGTEAF
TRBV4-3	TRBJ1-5	ASSQEYRQNQPQH
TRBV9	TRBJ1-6	ASSVGGGYNSPLH
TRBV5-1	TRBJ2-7	ASSPDSGRGGEQY
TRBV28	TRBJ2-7	ASSIPGLAGGPNVYEQY
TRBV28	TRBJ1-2	ASRPPLGQDFSNGYT
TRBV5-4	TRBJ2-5	ASRRGRDQETQY
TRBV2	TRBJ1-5	ASREKPTTRQPQH
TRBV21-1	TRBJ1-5	ASSIGQGAWVGNQPQH
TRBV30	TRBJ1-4	AWGPRDSEKLF
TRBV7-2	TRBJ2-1	ASSLSGGRGQF
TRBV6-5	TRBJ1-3	ASSMGGTGNTIY
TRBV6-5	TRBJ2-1	ASTPGHQNNEQF
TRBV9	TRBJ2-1	ASSGGATLGQGAAYNEQF
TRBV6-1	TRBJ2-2	ASRMTGDTGELF
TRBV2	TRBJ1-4	ASRGRASGWTNEKLF
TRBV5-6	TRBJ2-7	ASSFGGPSYEQY
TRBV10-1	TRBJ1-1	ASSPALNTEAF
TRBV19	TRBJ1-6	ASSFPVVASPLH
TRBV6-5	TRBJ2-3	ASSYSGGYADTQY